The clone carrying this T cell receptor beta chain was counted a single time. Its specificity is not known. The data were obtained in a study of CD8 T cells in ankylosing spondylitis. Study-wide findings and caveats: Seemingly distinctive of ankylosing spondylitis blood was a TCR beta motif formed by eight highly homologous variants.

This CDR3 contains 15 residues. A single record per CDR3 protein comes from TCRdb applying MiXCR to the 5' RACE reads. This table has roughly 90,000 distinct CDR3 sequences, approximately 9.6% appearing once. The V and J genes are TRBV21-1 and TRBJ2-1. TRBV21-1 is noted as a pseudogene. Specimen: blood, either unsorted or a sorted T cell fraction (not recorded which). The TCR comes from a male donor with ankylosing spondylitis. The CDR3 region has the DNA TGTGCCAGCAGCAAGCGGTCCAGCTCCTACAATGAGCAGTTCTTC. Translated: CASSKRSSSYNEQFF.